Presented here are 25 T cell receptor beta chains from one specimen sequenced in a study of blood T cells in healthy people across ages. It was with a sample-barcoded 5' primer and a J-beta primer mix that a second PCR of roughly 7 to 12 cycles was run. MiXCR was run by TCRdb on the 5' RACE reads, yielding one entry per CDR3 protein. The sample has 1.2 million to 1.5 million distinct CDR3 sequences, about 43% seen once. The sequencing sample was made of blood. These receptor sequences come from a woman aged 18-29 years in good health.

The chain is built from TRBV7-2 and TRBJ2-1; TRBD2 is a possible D gene (5 bases). Matching the DNA end better, TRBJ2-7 makes the J call doubtful. The CDR3 has 18 residues. Germline V gene lookup returns CDR1 SGHTA and CDR2 FQGNSA. The chain's CDR3 is CASSPRGSEGLSYNEQYF. CDR3 bases: TGTGCCAGCAGCCCACGTGGTAGCGAAGGACTCTCCTACAATGAGCAGTACTTC.

The V and J genes are TRBV2 and TRBJ1-2; a weak D match, TRBD1 (6 bases). The CDR3 spans 14 residues. Germline V lookup: CDR1 SNHLY, CDR2 FYNNEI. V was cut by 4 bases and J by 3 bases, with 12 bases left in between. The CDR3 loop is CASSAQGRDYGYTF. DNA for the CDR3: TGTGCCAGCAGTGCCCAGGGGAGGGACTATGGCTACACCTTC.

This chain joins TRBV18 and TRBJ2-4; 7 nucleotides align to TRBD1. The CDR3 is 13 residues long. V lost 1 base to trimming and J lost 13 bases; unmatched junction nucleotides: 7. CDR1 KGHSH and CDR2 LQKENI come from the germline V gene. CDR3 region: CASSPRQGRGQYF. CDR3 sequence (DNA): TGTGCCAGCTCACCACGCCAGGGCAGGGGGCAGTACTTC. The complete variable domain, with remaining parts taken from reference TRBV18 and TRBJ2-4, reads NAGVMQNPRHLVRRRGQEARLRCSPMKGHSHVYWYRQLPEEGLKFMVYLQKENIIDESGMPKERFSAEFPKEGPSILRIQQVVRGDSAAYFCASSPRQGRGQYFGAGTRLSVL.

The chain employs TRBV27 and TRBJ2-2; D possibly corresponds to TRBD2 (6 bases). Germline V gene sequence: CDR1 MNHEY, CDR2 SMNVEV (reference sequence). The CDR3 consists of 16 residues. Trimming left V 5 bases short and J 5 bases short, with 18 bases between. CDR3 in amino acids: CASSRAGGPGTGELFF. CDR3 nucleotide sequence: TGTGCCAGCAGTCGAGCGGGCGGGCCTGGGACCGGGGAGCTGTTTTTT.

The J gene is TRBJ2-3, the V gene TRBV5-1; 9 nucleotides align to TRBD1. Germline trimming cut 0 bases from V and 4 bases from J; bases unmatched to any gene: 3. Germline-derived CDR1 and CDR2 are SGHRS and YFSETQ. There are 15 residues in the CDR3. The CDR3 protein is CASSLVGQGPDTQYF. CDR3 coding DNA: TGCGCCAGCAGCTTGGTGGGACAGGGTCCAGATACGCAGTATTTT.

This rearrangement joins TRBV5-1 to TRBJ1-1, with 7 bases matching TRBD1. This CDR3 contains 15 residues. V dropped 0 bases and J dropped 5; count of bases not matched to a gene: 7. Germline CDR1 and CDR2: SGHRS and YFSETQ. Here the CDR3 reads CASSLGSLQGTEAFF. In nucleotides, the CDR3 is TGCGCCAGCAGCTTGGGATCACTACAGGGGACTGAAGCTTTCTTT.

To note about this clonotype: Mismatch with germline at one junction end may stem from a read error. DNA for the CDR3: TGCGCCAGCAGCCAAGATGTGGGGGCCCCAGAAGAAAAGCTGTTTTTT. Protein: CASSQDVGAPEEKLFF. The V call is TRBV4-1, the J call TRBJ1-4; D is possibly TRBD1 (6 bases). The germline V gene encodes CDR1 MGHRA and CDR2 YSYEKL. The CDR3 totals 16 residues.

In its sample, this clonotype was seen a few times. The CDR3 bases are TGTGCCACCAGTGACCCGGGGGTTGAGCAGTTCTTC. Translation: CATSDPGVEQFF. The chain has TRBV24-1 and TRBJ2-1; weak D call: TRBD2 (6 bases). The CDR3 has 12 residues. Between the trimmed V and J ends, which lost 4 bases and 9 bases, there was a span of 9 bases. Looked up from germline, CDR1 is KGHDR and CDR2 is SFDVKD.

This clonotype turned up a few times. The chain couples TRBV6-2 or TRBV6-3 to TRBJ1-4, with 7 bases that match TRBD1. This CDR3 contains 13 residues. Germline assignment: CDR1 MNHEY and CDR2 SVGEGT. V trimming: 5 bases; J trimming: 7 bases; junction bases outside the gene matches: 4. CDR3 sequence: CASSRRDSEKLFF. As DNA, the CDR3 is TGTGCCAGCAGTCGCCGGGACAGTGAAAAACTGTTTTTT.

Comment on this clonotype: A much larger clone sits a single nucleotide away, making a read error possible. CDR3 region: CSVTGISYEQYF. The CDR3 nucleotides read TGCAGTGTTACCGGGATCTCCTACGAGCAGTACTTC. J is TRBJ2-7 and V is TRBV20-1, with D possibly being TRBD2 (5 bases). V dropped 7 bases and J dropped 0 bases, with 10 bases sitting between them. This CDR3 comprises 12 residues. Germline lookup yields CDR1 DFQATT and CDR2 SNEGSKA (reference sequence).

In nucleotides, the CDR3 is TGTGCCAGCAGCGCCACGGGGTTAGCTAACTATGGCTACACCTTC. Its protein product is CASSATGLANYGYTF. The chain combines TRBV5-5 with TRBJ1-2; D remains ambiguous. The germline V gene has CDR1 SGHKS and CDR2 YYEKEE (reference sequence). The CDR3 is 15 amino acids. With 4 bases removed from V and 0 bases from J, the gap between germline ends came to 13 bases.

This clonotype has only a few counts. The chain couples TRBV20-1 to TRBJ2-7, with 7 bases fitting TRBD2. This CDR3 has 12 residues. With V trimmed by 0 bases and J by 7 bases, 3 bases remained unmatched. Germline-derived CDR1 and CDR2 are DFQATT and SNEGSKA (reference sequence). The CDR3, as DNA: TGCAGTGCTAGAGATCCCGGGAGGGAGCAGTACTTC. Its translation: CSARDPGREQYF.

The J gene is TRBJ1-2, the V gene TRBV3-1, with D possibly being TRBD1 (5 bases). In germline, CDR1 is LGHDT, CDR2 YNNKEL (reference sequence). The CDR3 totals 14 residues. V lost 4 bases and J 1 base, leaving 10 bases between the germline ends. CDR3 region: CASSRGRVNYGYTF. The DNA of the CDR3 is TGTGCCAGCAGCCGGGGCAGGGTTAACTATGGCTACACCTTC.

The J gene is TRBJ2-4, the V gene TRBV7-7; 9 nucleotides align to TRBD1. TRBJ2-7 explains the end of the DNA better; the J call may be wrong. Per the germline V gene, CDR1 is SSHAT and CDR2 is FNYEAQ (reference sequence). The CDR3 extends over 15 amino acids. As DNA, the CDR3 is TGTGCCAGCAGCTTCGGGACAGGGCCCTCCTACGAGCAGTACTTC. It is translated as CASSFGTGPSYEQYF.

The V and J genes are TRBV10-3 and TRBJ2-1; D unresolved. The CDR3 covers 15 residues. V was cut by 2 bases and J by 7 bases, with 15 bases left in between. In germline, CDR1 is ENHRY, CDR2 SYGVKD. The CDR3 region is CAISEGPLGLNEQFF. CDR3 DNA: TGTGCCATCAGTGAGGGCCCACTGGGTTTGAATGAGCAGTTCTTC.

This clonotype has only a few counts. The genes are TRBV6-5 and TRBJ1-5; D gene ambiguous. From germline, CDR1 is MNHEY and CDR2 SVGAGI. The CDR3 runs to 12 residues. V was pared by 4 bases and J by 6 bases, with 7 bases between. The CDR3 DNA reads TGTGCCAGCAGTTCAATCGGTCAGCCCCAGCATTTT. Translating it yields CASSSIGQPQHF.

The V call is TRBV12-3 or TRBV12-4, the J call TRBJ2-7; 10 bases map to TRBD2. The CDR3 has 14 residues. Trimming cost V 4 bases and J 12 bases; bases outside gene matches: 12. The CDR3 DNA reads as TGTGCCAGCAGTTCAAGCAGGGCTAGCGGGAGTCGGTACTTC. Amino acid sequence: CASSSSRASGSRYF.

The rearrangement joins TRBV20-1 to TRBJ1-1, with D possibly being TRBD1 (5 bases). The CDR3 runs to 15 residues. Trimming cost V 5 bases and J 1 base, with 17 bases left between them. Germline V gene data show CDR1 as DFQATT and CDR2 as SNEGSKA (reference sequence). Written as DNA, the CDR3 is TGCAGTGCTCGTGTGCCTGGGGGGGGGAACACTGAAGCTTTCTTT. Encoded protein: CSARVPGGGNTEAFF.

The sample holds a few counts of this clonotype. The gene calls are TRBV6-6 and TRBJ1-3; TRBD1 matches at 7 bases. This CDR3 region has 17 residues. V shed 8 bases, J shed 0 bases, and the junction held 13 bases outside the gene matches. CDR1 MNHNY and CDR2 SVGAGI come from the germline V gene (reference sequence). CDR3 protein: CASRTRSGDSSGNTIYF. CDR3 nucleotides: TGTGCCAGCCGTACACGGTCGGGGGACAGCTCTGGAAACACCATATATTTT.

The chain is built from TRBV7-4 and TRBJ1-1, with a weak D call TRBD1 (5 bases). Germline-derived CDR1 and CDR2 are SGHVT and SQSDAQ. The CDR3 length is 16 residues. Trimming shortened V by 5 bases and J by 10 bases, and 26 bases separated the two germline ends. The CDR3 region has the DNA TGTGCCAGCAGCCCAAAGAGTCTTTCCGGGGGGTCGGGAGCTTTCTTT. Its protein is CASSPKSLSGGSGAFF. The whole variable domain, remainder taken from reference TRBV7-4 and TRBJ1-1, is GAGVSQSPRYKVAKRGRDVALRCDSISGHVTLYWYRQTLGQGSEVLTYSQSDAQRDKSGRPSGRFSAERPERSVSTLKIQRTEQGDSAVYLCASSPKSLSGGSGAFFGQGTRLTVV.

This chain connects TRBV10-3 to TRBJ1-2, with a possible D match to TRBD1 (6 bases). The CDR3 contains 14 residues. Trimming took off 9 bases at V and 4 bases at J, with 18 bases between the two ends. Germline V gene sequence: CDR1 ENHRY, CDR2 SYGVKD. The CDR3 bases are TGTGCCATTCCAGTACCGGACAGTTCCTATGGCTACACCTTC. It encodes CAIPVPDSSYGYTF.

V usage is TRBV29-1 and J usage is TRBJ1-2; tentatively, D is TRBD1 (5 bases). The CDR3 has 15 residues. V was clipped by 1 base and J by 4 bases, with 16 bases between them. From germline, CDR1 is SQVTM and CDR2 ANQGSEA. Here the CDR3 DNA reads TGCAGCGTTGAAGGTTCAGGGTTCACTTTCTATGGCTACACCTTC. Amino acids: CSVEGSGFTFYGYTF.

This clonotype was picked up many times. The chain uses TRBV6-1 and TRBJ2-7; 7 bases agree with TRBD1. The CDR3 contains 15 residues. Germline V gene lookup returns CDR1 MNHNS and CDR2 SASEGT. With V trimmed by 2 bases and J by 7 bases, 11 bases remained unmatched. Written as DNA, the CDR3 is TGTGCCAGCAGTGAACGGGCAGGGGGAAACAATGAGCAGTACTTC. This encodes CASSERAGGNNEQYF.

This sequence joins TRBV11-2 and TRBJ2-5; D is perhaps TRBD2 (5 bases). Trimming took off 0 bases at V and 11 bases at J, with 16 bases between the two ends. This CDR3 contains 14 residues. Germline V gene data show CDR1 as SGHAT and CDR2 as FQNNGV. Here the CDR3 DNA reads TGTGCCAGCAGCTTAGAATCGTCGGTTCGCGGGCAGTACTTC. Its protein is CASSLESSVRGQYF.

This clonotype was found a few times. V usage is TRBV6-1 and J usage is TRBJ2-7; 7 positions agree with TRBD2. The germline V gene encodes CDR1 MNHNS and CDR2 SASEGT. After removal of 4 bases from V and 3 bases from J, the junction contained 3 bases not matched to a gene. The CDR3 is made up of 13 amino acids. CDR3 in DNA: TGTGCCAGCAGTGCCGGGGGGATCTACGAGCAGTACTTC. Translated: CASSAGGIYEQYF.